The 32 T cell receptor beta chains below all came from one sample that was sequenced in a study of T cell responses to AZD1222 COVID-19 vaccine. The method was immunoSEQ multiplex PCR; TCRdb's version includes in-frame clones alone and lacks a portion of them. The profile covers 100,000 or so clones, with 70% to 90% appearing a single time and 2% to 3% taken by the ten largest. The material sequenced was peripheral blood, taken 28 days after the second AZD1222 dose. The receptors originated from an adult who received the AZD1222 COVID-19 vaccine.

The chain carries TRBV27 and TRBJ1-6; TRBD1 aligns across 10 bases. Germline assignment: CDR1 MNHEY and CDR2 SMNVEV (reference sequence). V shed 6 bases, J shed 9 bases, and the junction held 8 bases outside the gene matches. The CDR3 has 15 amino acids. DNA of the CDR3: TGTGCCAGCAGCCCAGACAGGGGGCACATTTCACCCCTCCACTTT. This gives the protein CASSPDRGHISPLHF.

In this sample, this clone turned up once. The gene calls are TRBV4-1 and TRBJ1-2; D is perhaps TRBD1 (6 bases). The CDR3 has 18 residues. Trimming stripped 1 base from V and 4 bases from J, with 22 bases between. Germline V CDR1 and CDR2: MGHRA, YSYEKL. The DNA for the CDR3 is TGCGCCAGCAGCCAAGTTTACCGGGACACCCGTTTGATCTATGGCTACACCTTC. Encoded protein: CASSQVYRDTRLIYGYTF.

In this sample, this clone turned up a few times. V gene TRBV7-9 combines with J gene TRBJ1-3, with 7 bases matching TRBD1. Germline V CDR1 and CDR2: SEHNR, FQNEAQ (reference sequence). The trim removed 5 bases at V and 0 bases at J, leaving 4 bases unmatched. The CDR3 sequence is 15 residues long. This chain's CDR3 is CASSLQGISGNTIYF. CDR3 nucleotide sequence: TGTGCCAGCAGCCTACAGGGGATCTCTGGAAACACCATATATTTT.

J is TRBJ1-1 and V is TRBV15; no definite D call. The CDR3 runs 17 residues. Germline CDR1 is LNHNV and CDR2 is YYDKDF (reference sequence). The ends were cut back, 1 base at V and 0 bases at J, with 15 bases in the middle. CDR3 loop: CATSRADGSPMNTEAFF. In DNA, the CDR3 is TGTGCCACCAGCAGAGCCGACGGCAGCCCCATGAACACTGAAGCTTTCTTT.

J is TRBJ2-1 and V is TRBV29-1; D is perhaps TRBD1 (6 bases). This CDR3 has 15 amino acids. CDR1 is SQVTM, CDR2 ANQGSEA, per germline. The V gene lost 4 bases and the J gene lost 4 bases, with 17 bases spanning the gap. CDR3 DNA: TGCAGCGTTGGGACAGTAAACTCGGGGTACAATGAGCAGTTCTTC. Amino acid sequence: CSVGTVNSGYNEQFF.

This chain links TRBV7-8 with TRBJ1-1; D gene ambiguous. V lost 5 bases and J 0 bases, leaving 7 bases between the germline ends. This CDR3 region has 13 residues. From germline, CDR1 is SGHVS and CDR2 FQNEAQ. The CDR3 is CASSPQMNTEAFF. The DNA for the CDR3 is TGTGCCAGCAGCCCCCAAATGAACACTGAAGCTTTCTTT.

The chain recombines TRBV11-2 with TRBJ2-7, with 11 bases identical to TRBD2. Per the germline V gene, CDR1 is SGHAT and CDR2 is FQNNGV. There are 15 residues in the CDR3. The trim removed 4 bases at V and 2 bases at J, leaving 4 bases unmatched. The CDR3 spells CASSSGTSGTYEQYF. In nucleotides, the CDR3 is TGTGCCAGCAGCTCTGGGACTAGCGGAACCTACGAGCAGTACTTC.

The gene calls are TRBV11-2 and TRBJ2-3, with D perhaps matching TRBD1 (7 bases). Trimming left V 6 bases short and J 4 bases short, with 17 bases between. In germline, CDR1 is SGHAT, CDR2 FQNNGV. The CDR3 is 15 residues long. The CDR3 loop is CASRGRTGSSDTQYF. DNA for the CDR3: TGTGCCAGCAGGGGGAGGACAGGCTCTTCAGATACGCAGTATTTT.

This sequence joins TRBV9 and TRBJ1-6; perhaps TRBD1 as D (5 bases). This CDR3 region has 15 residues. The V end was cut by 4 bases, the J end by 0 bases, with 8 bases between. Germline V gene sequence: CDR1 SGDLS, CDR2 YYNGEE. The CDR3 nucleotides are TGTGCCAGCAGCACAGGACTCTCCTATAATTCACCCCTCCACTTT. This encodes CASSTGLSYNSPLHF.

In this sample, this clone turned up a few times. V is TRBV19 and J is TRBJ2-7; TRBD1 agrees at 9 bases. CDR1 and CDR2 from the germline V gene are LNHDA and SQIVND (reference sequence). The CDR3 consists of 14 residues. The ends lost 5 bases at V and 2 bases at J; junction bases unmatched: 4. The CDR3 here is CASSLTGGTYEQYF. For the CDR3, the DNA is TGTGCCAGTAGTCTGACAGGGGGTACCTACGAGCAGTACTTC.

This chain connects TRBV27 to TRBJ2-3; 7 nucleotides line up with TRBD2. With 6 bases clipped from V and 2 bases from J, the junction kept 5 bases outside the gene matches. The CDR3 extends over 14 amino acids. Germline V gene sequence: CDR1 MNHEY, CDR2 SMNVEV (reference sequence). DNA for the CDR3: TGTGCCAGCAGCTCTCGGGGGGTCACAGATACGCAGTATTTT. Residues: CASSSRGVTDTQYF.

The CDR3 DNA reads as TGTGCCAGCAGCTGGTGGGGGCTTATCATTCCTGAAGCTTTCTTT. Protein sequence: CASSWWGLIIPEAFF. The gene calls are TRBV7-2 and TRBJ1-1, with a possible D match to TRBD1 (6 bases). CDR3 size: 15 residues. V was clipped by 4 bases and J by 6 bases, with 18 bases between them. Germline CDR1 and CDR2: SGHTA and FQGNSA.

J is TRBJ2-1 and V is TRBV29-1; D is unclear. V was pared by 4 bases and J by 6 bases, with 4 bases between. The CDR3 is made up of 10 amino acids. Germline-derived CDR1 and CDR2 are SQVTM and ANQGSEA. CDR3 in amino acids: CSVGSNEQFF. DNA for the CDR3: TGCAGCGTTGGGAGCAATGAGCAGTTCTTC.

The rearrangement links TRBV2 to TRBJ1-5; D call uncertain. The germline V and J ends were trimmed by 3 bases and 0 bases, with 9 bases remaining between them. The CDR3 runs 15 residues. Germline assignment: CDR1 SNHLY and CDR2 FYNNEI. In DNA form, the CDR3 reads TGTGCCAGCAGTGACGGGCGGGCTAGCAATCAGCCCCAGCATTTT. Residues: CASSDGRASNQPQHF.

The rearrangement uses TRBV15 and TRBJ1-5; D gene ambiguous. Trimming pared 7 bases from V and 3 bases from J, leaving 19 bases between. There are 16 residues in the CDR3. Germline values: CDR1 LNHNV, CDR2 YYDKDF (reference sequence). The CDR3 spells CATIESIEKNNQPQHF. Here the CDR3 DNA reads TGTGCCACCATCGAGAGTATAGAGAAAAACAATCAGCCCCAGCATTTT.

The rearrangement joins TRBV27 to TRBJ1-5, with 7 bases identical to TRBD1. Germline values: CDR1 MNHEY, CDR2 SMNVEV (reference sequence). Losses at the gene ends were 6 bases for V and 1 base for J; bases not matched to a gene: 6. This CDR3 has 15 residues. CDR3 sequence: CASSLRQGSNQPQHF. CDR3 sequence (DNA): TGTGCCAGCAGCCTACGACAGGGAAGCAATCAGCCCCAGCATTTT.

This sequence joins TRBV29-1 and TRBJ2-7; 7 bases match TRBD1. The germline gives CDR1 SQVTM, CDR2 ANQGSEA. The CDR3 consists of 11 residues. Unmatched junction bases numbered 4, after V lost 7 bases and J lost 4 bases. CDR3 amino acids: CSAKTGYEQYF. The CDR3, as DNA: TGCAGCGCCAAGACAGGGTACGAGCAGTACTTC.

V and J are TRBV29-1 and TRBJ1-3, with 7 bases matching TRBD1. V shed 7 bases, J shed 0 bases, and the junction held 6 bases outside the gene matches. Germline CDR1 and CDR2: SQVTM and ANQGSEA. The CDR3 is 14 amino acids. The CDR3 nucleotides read TGCAGCGCTGACAGGGACCGCTCTGGAAACACCATATATTTT. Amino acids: CSADRDRSGNTIYF.

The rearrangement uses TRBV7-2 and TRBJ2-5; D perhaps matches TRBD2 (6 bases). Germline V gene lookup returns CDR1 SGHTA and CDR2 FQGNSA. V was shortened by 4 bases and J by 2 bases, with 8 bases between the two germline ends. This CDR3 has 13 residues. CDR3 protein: CASSWDFQETQYF. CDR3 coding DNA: TGTGCCAGCAGCTGGGACTTTCAAGAGACCCAGTACTTC.

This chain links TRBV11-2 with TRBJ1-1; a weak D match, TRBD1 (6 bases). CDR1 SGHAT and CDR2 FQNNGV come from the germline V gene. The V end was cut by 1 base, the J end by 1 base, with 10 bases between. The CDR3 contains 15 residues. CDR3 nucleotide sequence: TGTGCCAGCAGCTTAGGCTACAGGGCGAACACTGAAGCTTTCTTT. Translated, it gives CASSLGYRANTEAFF.

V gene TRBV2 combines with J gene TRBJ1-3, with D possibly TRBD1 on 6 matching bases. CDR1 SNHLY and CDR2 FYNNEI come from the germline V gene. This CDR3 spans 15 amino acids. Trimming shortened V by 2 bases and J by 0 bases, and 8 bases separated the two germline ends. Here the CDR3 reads CASSEQQGSGNTIYF. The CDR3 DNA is TGTGCCAGCAGTGAACAACAGGGCTCTGGAAACACCATATATTTT.

The CDR3 DNA is TGTGCCAGCAGTTTTATTCAGGGGCCGCAGTATTTT. Its translation is CASSFIQGPQYF. The J gene is TRBJ2-3, the V gene TRBV27; D perhaps matches TRBD1 (6 bases). CDR3 length: 12 amino acids. V gave up 3 bases and J gave up 10 bases, with 11 bases separating them. Germline V gene data show CDR1 as MNHEY and CDR2 as SMNVEV (reference sequence).

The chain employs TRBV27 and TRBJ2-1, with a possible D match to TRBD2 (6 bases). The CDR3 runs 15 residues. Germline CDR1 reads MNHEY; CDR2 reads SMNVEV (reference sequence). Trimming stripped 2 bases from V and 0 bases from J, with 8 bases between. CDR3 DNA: TGTGCCAGCAGTTTAGCGGGGCTCTCCTACAATGAGCAGTTCTTC. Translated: CASSLAGLSYNEQFF.

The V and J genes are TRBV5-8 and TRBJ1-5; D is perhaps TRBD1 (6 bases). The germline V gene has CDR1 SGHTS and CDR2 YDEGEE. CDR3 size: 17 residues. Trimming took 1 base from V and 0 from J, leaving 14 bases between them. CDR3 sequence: CASSLLRGSGSNQPQHF. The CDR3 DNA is TGTGCCAGCAGCTTGCTCAGGGGAAGCGGTAGCAATCAGCCCCAGCATTTT. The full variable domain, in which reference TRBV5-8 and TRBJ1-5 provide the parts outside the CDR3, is EAGVTQSPTHLIKTRGQQATLRCSPISGHTSVYWYQQALGLGLQFLLWYDEGEERNRGNFPPRFSGRQFPNYSSELNVNALELEDSALYLCASSLLRGSGSNQPQHFGDGTRLSIL.

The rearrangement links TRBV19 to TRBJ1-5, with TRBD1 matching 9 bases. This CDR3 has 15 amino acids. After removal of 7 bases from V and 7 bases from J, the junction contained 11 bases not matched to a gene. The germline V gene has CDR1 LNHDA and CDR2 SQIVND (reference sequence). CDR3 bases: TGTGCCAGTAACGGGGACAGGGCCTTTTCCCAGCCCCAGCATTTT. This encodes CASNGDRAFSQPQHF.

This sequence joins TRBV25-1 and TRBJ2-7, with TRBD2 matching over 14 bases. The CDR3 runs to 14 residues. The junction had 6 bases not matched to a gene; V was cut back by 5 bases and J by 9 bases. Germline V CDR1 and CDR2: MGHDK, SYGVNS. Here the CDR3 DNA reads TGTGCCAGCAGTCTCCCGGGACTAGCGGGAGCGCAGTACTTC. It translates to CASSLPGLAGAQYF.

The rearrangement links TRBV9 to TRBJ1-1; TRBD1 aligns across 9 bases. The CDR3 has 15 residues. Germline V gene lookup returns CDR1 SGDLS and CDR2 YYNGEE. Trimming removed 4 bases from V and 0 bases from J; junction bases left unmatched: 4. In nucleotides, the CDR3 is TGTGCCAGCAGCCGGGACAGGGTAATGAACACTGAAGCTTTCTTT. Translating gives CASSRDRVMNTEAFF. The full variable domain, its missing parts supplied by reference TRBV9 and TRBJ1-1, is DSGVTQTPKHLITATGQRVTLRCSPRSGDLSVYWYQQSLDQGLQFLIQYYNGEERAKGNILERFSAQQFPDLHSELNLSSLELGDSALYFCASSRDRVMNTEAFFGQGTRLTVV.

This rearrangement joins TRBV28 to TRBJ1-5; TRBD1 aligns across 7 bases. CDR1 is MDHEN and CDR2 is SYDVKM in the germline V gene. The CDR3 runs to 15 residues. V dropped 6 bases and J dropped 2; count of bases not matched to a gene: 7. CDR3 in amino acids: CASSKTGSGNQPQHF. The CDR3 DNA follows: TGTGCCAGCAGCAAGACAGGGTCAGGCAATCAGCCCCAGCATTTT.

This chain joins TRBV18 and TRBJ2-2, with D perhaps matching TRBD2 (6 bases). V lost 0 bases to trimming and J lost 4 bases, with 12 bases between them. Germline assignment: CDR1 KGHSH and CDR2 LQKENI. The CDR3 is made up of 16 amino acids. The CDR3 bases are TGTGCCAGCTCACCACCCGGGGCGGAGGGCACCGGGGAGCTGTTTTTT. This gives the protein CASSPPGAEGTGELFF.

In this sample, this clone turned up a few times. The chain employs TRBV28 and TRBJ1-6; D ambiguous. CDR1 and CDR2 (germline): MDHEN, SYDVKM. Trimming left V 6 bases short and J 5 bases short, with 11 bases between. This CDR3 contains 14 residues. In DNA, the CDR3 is TGTGCCAGCAGCTTGACCGTGGATAATTCACCCCTCCACTTT. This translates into CASSLTVDNSPLHF.

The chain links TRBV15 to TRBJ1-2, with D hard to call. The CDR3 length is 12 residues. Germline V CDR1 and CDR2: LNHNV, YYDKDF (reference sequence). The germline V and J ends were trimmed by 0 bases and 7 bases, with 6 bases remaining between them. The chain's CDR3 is CATSRDSLGYTF. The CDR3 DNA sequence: TGTGCCACCAGCAGAGATTCCCTTGGCTACACCTTC.

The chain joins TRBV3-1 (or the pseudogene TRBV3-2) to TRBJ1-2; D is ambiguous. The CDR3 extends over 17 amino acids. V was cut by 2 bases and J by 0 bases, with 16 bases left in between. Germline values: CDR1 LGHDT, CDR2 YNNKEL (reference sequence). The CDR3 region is CASSQSTDKPTNYGYTF. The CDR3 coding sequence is TGTGCCAGCAGCCAAAGCACCGACAAGCCTACTAACTATGGCTACACCTTC.